The TCR beta chain under discussion was sequenced for a study of blood T cell repertoires in COVID-19. As processed by the authors: Amplifying reference gene primers gave estimates of nucleated cell counts. Sequencing was performed with immunoSEQ multiplex PCR; in TCRdb, only in-frame clones are kept and a portion is missing. V, J and clone size derive from that table, while D and trimming were established from the DNA sequence. The data contain 140,000 to 150,000 clones, 70% to 90% of them singletons. Looked up from germline, CDR1 is MGHRA and CDR2 is YSYEKL. This CDR3 contains 13 residues. V lost 5 bases to trimming and J lost 8 bases; unmatched junction nucleotides: 8.

V gene TRBV4-1 combines with J gene TRBJ1-2, with 7 bases lining up with TRBD1. What was sequenced was peripheral blood. This sequence was found in a human donor with acute or convalescent COVID-19. The donor label of this sample is uncertain. CDR3 DNA: TGCGCCAGCAGCAACTCAGGGGGAGGAGGCTACACCTTC. Protein: CASSNSGGGGYTF.